This T cell receptor (beta chain) was obtained from a study of cytomegalovirus exposure and HLA in healthy donors (dated by TCRdb to the late 2010s). About the investigation overall: According to an earlier analysis of a few hundred of the donors, about 179 million T cells yielded 117 million unique TCR beta sequences and roughly 280 Gb of sequence data. The study combined high-throughput TCR immunosequencing, statistical association of individual TCRs with disease status, and machine learning to predict cytomegalovirus infection status. Every discovery cohort repertoire had been produced on one sequencing platform. Donor age, sex, ethnicity and CMV serostatus were compiled together with the repertoire data. A later genetic analysis used genome-wide SNP genotypes for about three fifths of the 666 donors, treating that subset as a discovery cohort. To decide whether each TCR beta V gene segment behaved as functional or pseudogenic, an earlier analysis of over 500 of the donors relied on high-throughput TCR beta sequencing. Rather than drawing on any new phenotypic data, the later analysis identified candidate immune exposures from TCR beta sequences and the way those sequences occurred across donors. An early release covering roughly 640 HLA-typed donors comprised approximately 290 gigabases of sequencing data and 65 million to 100 million unique TCR sequences. Of the roughly 400 genotyped donors, approximately 80% fell in the genetic ancestry cluster associated with self-reported Caucasian donors. HLA typing included class I and class II loci at four-digit resolution. To study patterns of TCR occurrence, a later analysis re-analyzed previously published TCR beta repertoires from 650 to 750 donors and added high-resolution HLA genotyping. Four or five DR-DQ haplotypes were handled as single units for association and clustering because linkage in the cohort was strong. Typing coverage differed by locus: A, B, C, DRB1 and DQB1 were typed in roughly 620-630 donors, DQA1 in roughly 500, DPA1 in over 600, and DPB1 in 450 to 480. A separate validation cohort of some 130 different subjects was used in addition to the approximately 670-subject first cohort. The study aimed to test whether signatures of past pathogen exposure could be identified by cataloging public T cell receptors. On average, around 240,000 unique TCR beta nucleotide sequences were sequenced per donor among about 400 genotyped donors of the cohort, with around 19% of those sequences being non-productive. The study used immunosequencing to profile the T cell repertoires of hundreds of subjects and linked those repertoires to cytomegalovirus serostatus.

The CDR3, cysteine through phenylalanine, is 14 amino acids long. The DNA shown is the 42-base CDR3, in frame from base 1. The germline V gene (reference sequence) supplies CDR1 MNHEY and CDR2 SMNVEV. After removal of 7 bases from V and 1 base from J, the junction retains 6 bases not matched to a gene. In total, roughly 710 healthy bone marrow donors made up the cohort. Cohort members were all nominally healthy when sampled, although unrecorded immune exposures were likely present. The donor tested CMV seropositive and was one of the 289 seropositive cohort members. A peripheral blood sample was provided by each donor, and peripheral blood mononuclear cells were used for TCR beta sequencing. The Qiagen DNeasy Blood Extraction Kit was used to extract genomic DNA from the blood cell samples. Turning to this clone: Which antigen it targets is not known. Base quality data are lacking; no much larger clone is found one base away.

Libraries were prepared through the immunoSEQ multiplex PCR assay. For the multiplex PCR, a mixture combining 60 forward primers for TCR Vbeta segments and 13 reverse primers for TCR Jbeta segments was used. Amplification of the CDR3 region of rearranged TCR beta genes was performed with a multiplex PCR assay on genomic DNA. The Illumina HiSeq System was used to sequence the amplified TCR beta libraries as 87-base-pair reads. Concerning the study's data processing: Across the roughly 640 repertoires, a later analysis counted approximately 83 million unique TCR beta chains, some 11 million of which were shared by at least two donors. A nearest-neighbor algorithm error-corrected the raw reads and collapsed the reads into unique sequences, merging closely related sequences to remove PCR and sequencing errors. Alignment of CDR3 sequences to IMGT reference sequences was used to assign V, D and J gene segments. For a sequence to be retained, a match of at least six nucleotides to both a V gene segment and a J gene segment was required. A rearrangement was called productive if the CDR3 had no stop codons and remained in frame with V and J, and every other rearrangement was called non-productive. CDR3 was defined by IMGT convention, running from the second conserved V-encoded cysteine to the conserved J-encoded phenylalanine. The earlier analysis of 500 to 750 of the donors excluded any sequence lacking an unambiguous match to a single V gene segment. In an earlier analysis of approximately 590 of the donors, V segments were called functional above 56.7% productive rearrangements and were called segregating when the between-donor standard deviation exceeded 5%. A statistical classification framework was developed to diagnose cytomegalovirus status using the catalog of TCR beta chain sequences. In a later analysis, V and J genes were assigned by comparing TCR nucleotide sequences against IMGT/GENE-DB human TR gene sequences. A later analysis assigned CDR3 sequences and most-parsimonious VDJ recombination scenarios with the TCRdist pipeline. A later analysis defined each TCR beta chain by its CDR3 amino acid sequence plus V-gene family, and excluded reads lacking a unique V-gene family. As a way to deal with suspected cross-contamination and a sequencing artifact, a later analysis dropped 450 to 700 nucleotide sequences that were highly shared and had low generation probability. A later analysis calculated a clonal expansion index for each public chain from normalized within-repertoire ranks of inferred template counts. In a later analysis, generation probabilities were computed with a VDJ recombination model fitted to out-of-frame rearrangements, and the resulting probabilities were checked against IGoR. In a later analysis, TCR-TCR, TCR-HLA and TCR-CMV co-occurrence was scored with hypergeometric tests, and a repertoire-size bias correction was applied to TCR pairs. A later analysis estimated false discovery rates by permuting HLA or CMV assignments 20 times. In a later analysis, co-occurring TCRs were grouped using DBSCAN, with TCRdist sequence similarity added in when clustering inside HLA-allele-positive subsets. Repertoires with fewer than 30,000 or more than 120,000 public chains, plus five repertoires with anomalous nucleotide sharing, were excluded from co-occurrence clustering. The clones in this table, taken by TCRdb from immuneACCESS, are in-frame only. Not every clone is retained; where verified, under half of the shortfall comes from an unresolved V gene, and the cause of the rest is unknown. The V and J calls and the clone size are those of that table, but D and trimming were determined from the DNA. The sample includes approximately 100,000 clones, with 70% to 85% observed a single time. 10% to 11% of the sample goes to the ten largest clones.

Paper-wide results and their limitations: A cluster of highly shared sequence variants was judged likely to represent a technical artifact of the sequencing pipeline. A total of some 180 TCR beta chains were listed by the study as associated with cytomegalovirus. CMV serostatus was the only immune exposure information available for the cohort. Only TCR beta chains were sequenced in this cohort, and the absence of alpha or paired-chain data limited detectable features. In an earlier analysis of around 500 of the donors, most TCR beta V segments appeared in productive rearrangements about 87% or about 30% of the time, broadly matching IMGT annotations. In a later analysis, around 15,000 TCR beta sequences were associated with specific HLA alleles at a false discovery rate of 0.05. In a later genetic analysis, a missense DCLRE1C variant was associated with V-gene and J-gene trimming of TCR beta chains, and the association was replicated in an independent cohort. The classifier was reported to diagnose cytomegalovirus status with high specificity and sensitivity in both the original and validation cohorts. It was suggested by the authors that the approach could potentially be generalized to other disease states and immunological phenotypes. The earlier analysis of a few hundred of the donors excluded 15 to 20 rarely observed V segments, including chromosome 9 orphons, because counts were too low. Compared with the approximately 600-donor mean, donors in an Asian-associated ancestry cluster had fewer N-insertions in productive TCRs, according to a later genetic analysis. Roughly uniform sequencing depth across donors was assumed in presence/absence analyses, although this assumption may not hold. When HLA alleles, especially DR and DQ, strongly co-occurred, attributing TCR associations to individual alleles was difficult. While some public TCRs were present in many individuals, most TCR sequences turned up only very rarely across donors. In a later analysis, several top co-occurrence clusters were reported to appear linked to parvovirus B19, influenza, CMV and Epstein-Barr virus. A later analysis found that most CMV-associated TCR beta chains appeared HLA-restricted, with HLA associations seemingly driven largely by CMV exposure. The 87-base-pair reads could not distinguish some IMGT-functional V segments, including TRBV6-2 and TRBV6-3, so those segments were excluded. In vitro tests confirmed that a few of the cytomegalovirus-associated TCR beta chains recognize cytomegalovirus antigens. Compared with equally common non-associated chains, HLA-associated TCR beta chains in a later analysis were more clonally expanded and had lower generation probabilities. Linkage disequilibrium might explain the correlated functional status among segregating V segments, but an unknown experimental factor could not be ruled out. According to a later analysis, TCR association rates differed among HLA loci, with DRB1 alleles showing the most associated TCRs and HLA-C alleles showing the fewest. HLA typing was unavailable for some donors at each locus, so association tests used only the typed subset. A further reported finding was that TCR beta sequences accurately predicted the HLA-A and HLA-B alleles for most subjects in the first cohort.

Recombination linked TRBV27 to TRBJ1-1; 7 middle bases align to TRBD1. The sequence derives from a middle-aged man in good health and CMV-seropositive. The sample taken for sequencing was PBMCs. Read as DNA, the sequence is TGTGCCAGCACGAAGACAGGGACGAACACTGAAGCTTTCTTT. This is translated as CASTKTGTNTEAFF.